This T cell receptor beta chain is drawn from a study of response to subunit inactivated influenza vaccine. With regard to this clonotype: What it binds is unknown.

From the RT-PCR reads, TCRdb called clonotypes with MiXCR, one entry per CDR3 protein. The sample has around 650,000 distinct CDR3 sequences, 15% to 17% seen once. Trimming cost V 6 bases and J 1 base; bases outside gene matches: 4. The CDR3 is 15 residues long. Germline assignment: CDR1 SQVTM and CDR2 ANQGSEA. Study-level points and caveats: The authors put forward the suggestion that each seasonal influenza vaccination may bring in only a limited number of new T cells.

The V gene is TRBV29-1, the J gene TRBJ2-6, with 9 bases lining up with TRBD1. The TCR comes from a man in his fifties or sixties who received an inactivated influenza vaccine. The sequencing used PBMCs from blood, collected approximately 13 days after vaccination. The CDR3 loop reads CSVGQGQSGANVLTF. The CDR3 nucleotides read TGCAGCGTGGGACAGGGTCAGTCTGGGGCCAACGTCCTGACTTTC. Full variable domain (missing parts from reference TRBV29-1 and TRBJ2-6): SAVISQKPSRDICQRGTSLTIQCQVDSQVTMMFWYRQQPGQSLTLIATANQGSEATYESGFVIDKFPISRPNLTFSTLTVSNMSPEDSSIYLCSVGQGQSGANVLTFGAGSRLTVL.